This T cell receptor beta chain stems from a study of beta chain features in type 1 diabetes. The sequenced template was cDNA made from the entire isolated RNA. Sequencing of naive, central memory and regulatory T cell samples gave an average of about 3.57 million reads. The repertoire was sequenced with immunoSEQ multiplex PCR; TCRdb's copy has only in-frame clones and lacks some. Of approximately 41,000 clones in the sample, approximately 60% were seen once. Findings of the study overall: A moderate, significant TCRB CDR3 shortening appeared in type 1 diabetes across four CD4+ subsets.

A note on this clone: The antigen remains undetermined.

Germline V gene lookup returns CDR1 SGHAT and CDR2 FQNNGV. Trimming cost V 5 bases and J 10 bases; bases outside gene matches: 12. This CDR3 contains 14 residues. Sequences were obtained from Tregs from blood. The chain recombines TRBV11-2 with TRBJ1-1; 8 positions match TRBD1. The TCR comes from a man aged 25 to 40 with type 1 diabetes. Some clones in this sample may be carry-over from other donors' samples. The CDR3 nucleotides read TGTGCCAGCAGCCTAGGACAGGGCCCTTCTCCAGCTTTCTTT. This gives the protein CASSLGQGPSPAFF.